Given below is one TCR beta chain in context. This specimen comes from a study of blood T cell repertoires in COVID-19. About the research overall: Collection of acute and convalescent COVID-19 samples took place in the United States, Italy and Spain. The analysed material was cDNA or gDNA that came from T cells, B-cell-depleted T cells, or PBMCs.

Germline values: CDR1 SGDLS, CDR2 YYNGEE. The CDR3 is 14 amino acids. Trimming stripped 4 bases from V and 4 bases from J, with 14 bases between. Original data processing: By means of reference gene primer amplification, nucleated cell counts were estimated. Clones were sequenced by immunoSEQ multiplex PCR, and TCRdb holds only the in-frame ones, with some missing. Clone size and the V and J calls come from that table; the DNA yielded D and trimming. The sample has 40,000 to 45,000 clones, 70% to 90% seen once. The TCR was taken from a man in his fifties or sixties with acute or convalescent COVID-19. The chain combines TRBV9 with TRBJ1-1; D remains ambiguous. Sequencing used peripheral blood. CDR3 sequence (DNA): TGTGCCAGCAGCTCCCCCGAGGGTAGCACTGAAGCTTTCTTT. This sequence encodes CASSSPEGSTEAFF.